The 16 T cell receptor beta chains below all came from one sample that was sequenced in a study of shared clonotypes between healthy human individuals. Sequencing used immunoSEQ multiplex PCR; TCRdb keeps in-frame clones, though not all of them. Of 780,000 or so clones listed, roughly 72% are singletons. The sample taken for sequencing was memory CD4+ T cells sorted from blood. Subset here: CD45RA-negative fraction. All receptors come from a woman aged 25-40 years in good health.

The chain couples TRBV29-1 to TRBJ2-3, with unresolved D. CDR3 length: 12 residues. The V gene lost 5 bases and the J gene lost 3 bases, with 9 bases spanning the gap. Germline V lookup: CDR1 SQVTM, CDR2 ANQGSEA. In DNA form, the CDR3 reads TGCAGCGTTTTACAGTTGACAGATACGCAGTATTTT. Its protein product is CSVLQLTDTQYF.

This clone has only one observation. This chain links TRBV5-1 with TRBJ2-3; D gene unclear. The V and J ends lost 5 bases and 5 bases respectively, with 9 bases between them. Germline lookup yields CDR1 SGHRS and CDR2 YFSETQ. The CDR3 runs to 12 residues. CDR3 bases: TGCGCCAGCAGACGTACGGGAGATACGCAGTATTTT. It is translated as CASRRTGDTQYF.

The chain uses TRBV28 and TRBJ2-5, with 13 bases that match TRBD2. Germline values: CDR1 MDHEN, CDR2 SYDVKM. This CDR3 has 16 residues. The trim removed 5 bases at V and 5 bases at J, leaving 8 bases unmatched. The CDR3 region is CASSPGLAGFKETQYF. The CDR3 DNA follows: TGTGCCAGCAGTCCGGGACTAGCGGGATTCAAGGAGACCCAGTACTTC.

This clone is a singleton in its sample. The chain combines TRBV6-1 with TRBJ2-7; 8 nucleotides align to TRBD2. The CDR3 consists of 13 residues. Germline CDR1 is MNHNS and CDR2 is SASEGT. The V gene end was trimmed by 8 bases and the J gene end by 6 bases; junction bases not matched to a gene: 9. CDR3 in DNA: TGTGCCAGCGGTAAGCGGGAGACTGGCGAGCAGTACTTC. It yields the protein CASGKRETGEQYF.

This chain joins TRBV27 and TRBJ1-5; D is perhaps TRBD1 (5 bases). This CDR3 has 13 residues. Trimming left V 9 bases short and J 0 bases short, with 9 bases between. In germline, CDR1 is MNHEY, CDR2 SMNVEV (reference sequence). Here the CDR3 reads CARRGISNQPQHF. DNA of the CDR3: TGTGCCAGACGGGGGATTAGCAATCAGCCCCAGCATTTT.

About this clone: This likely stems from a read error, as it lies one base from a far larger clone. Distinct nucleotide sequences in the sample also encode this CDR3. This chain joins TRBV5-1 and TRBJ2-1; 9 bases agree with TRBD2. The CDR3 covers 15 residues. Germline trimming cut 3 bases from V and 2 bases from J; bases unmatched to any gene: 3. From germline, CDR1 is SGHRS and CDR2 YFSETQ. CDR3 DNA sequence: TGCGCCAGCAGCTCGGCTAGCGGGGCCTACAATGAGCAGTTCTTC. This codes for CASSSASGAYNEQFF.

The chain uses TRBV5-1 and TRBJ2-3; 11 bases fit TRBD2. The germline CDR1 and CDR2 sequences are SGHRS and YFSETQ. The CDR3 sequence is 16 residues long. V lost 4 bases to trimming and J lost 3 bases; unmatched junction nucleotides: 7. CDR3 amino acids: CASSDTSGRWTDTQYF. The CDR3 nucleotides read TGCGCCAGCAGCGATACTAGCGGGAGATGGACAGATACGCAGTATTTT. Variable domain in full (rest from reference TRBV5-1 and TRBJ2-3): KAGVTQTPRYLIKTRGQQVTLSCSPISGHRSVSWYQQTPGQGLQFLFEYFSETQRNKGNFPGRFSGRQFSNSRSEMNVSTLELGDSALYLCASSDTSGRWTDTQYFGPGTRLTVL.

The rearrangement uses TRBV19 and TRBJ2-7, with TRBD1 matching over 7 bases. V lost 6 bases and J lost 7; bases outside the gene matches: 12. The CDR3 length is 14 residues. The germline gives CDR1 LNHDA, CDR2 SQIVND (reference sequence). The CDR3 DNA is TGTGCCAGTAGCCTCGGACAGGCGCTCGGGGAGCAGTACTTC. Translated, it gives CASSLGQALGEQYF.

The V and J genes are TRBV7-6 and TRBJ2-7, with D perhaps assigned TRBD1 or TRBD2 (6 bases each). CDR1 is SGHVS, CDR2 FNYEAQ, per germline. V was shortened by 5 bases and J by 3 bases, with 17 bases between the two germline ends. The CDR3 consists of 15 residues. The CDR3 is CASSPRDTTFYEQYF. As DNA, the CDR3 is TGTGCCAGCAGCCCGCGGGACACGACCTTCTACGAGCAGTACTTC.

CDR3 nucleotides: TGTGCCAGCAGTTTAGCGGGAGGGCCAAGAGACGAGCAGTACTTC. Its protein is CASSLAGGPRDEQYF. J is TRBJ2-7 and V is TRBV5-6; 11 bases map to TRBD2. This CDR3 is 15 amino acids long. After removal of 5 bases from V and 5 bases from J, the junction contained 9 bases not matched to a gene. CDR1 is SGHDT and CDR2 is YYEEEE in the germline V gene. Full variable domain (rest looked up from reference TRBV5-6 and TRBJ2-7): DAGVTQSPTHLIKTRGQQVTLRCSPKSGHDTVSWYQQALGQGPQFIFQYYEEEERQRGNFPDRFSGHQFPNYSSELNVNALLLGDSALYLCASSLAGGPRDEQYFGPGTRLTVT.

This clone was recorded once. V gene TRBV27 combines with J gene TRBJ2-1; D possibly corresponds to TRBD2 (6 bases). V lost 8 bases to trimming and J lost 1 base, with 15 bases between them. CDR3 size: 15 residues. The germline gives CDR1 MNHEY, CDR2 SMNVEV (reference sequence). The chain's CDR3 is CASCPGGVSYNEQFF. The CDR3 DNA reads TGTGCCAGCTGTCCGGGCGGGGTATCCTACAATGAGCAGTTCTTC.

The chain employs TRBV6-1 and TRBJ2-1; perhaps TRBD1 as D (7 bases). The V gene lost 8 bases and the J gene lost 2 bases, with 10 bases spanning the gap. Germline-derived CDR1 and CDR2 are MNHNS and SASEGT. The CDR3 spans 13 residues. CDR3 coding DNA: TGTGCCAGCCCAGGGGGGCCCTACAATGAGCAGTTCTTC. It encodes CASPGGPYNEQFF.

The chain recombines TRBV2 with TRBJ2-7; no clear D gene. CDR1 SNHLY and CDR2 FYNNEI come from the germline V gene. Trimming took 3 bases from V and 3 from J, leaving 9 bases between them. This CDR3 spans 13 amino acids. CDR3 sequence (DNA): TGTGCCAGCAGTGACTACTCTCGCTACGAGCAGTACTTC. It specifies CASSDYSRYEQYF.

The CDR3 loop reads CASSEGVGSGYTF. CDR3 nucleotides: TGCGCCAGCAGTGAGGGGGTCGGGAGTGGCTACACCTTC. The V and J genes are TRBV10-2 and TRBJ1-2; D is undetermined. Germline CDR1 is WSHSY and CDR2 is SAAADI. The V end was cut by 2 bases, the J end by 7 bases, with 11 bases between. The CDR3 has 13 residues.

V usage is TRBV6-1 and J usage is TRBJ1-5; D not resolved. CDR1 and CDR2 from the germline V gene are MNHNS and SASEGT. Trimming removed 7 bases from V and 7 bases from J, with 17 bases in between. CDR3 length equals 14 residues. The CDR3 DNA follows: TGTGCCAGCAAAAGAGCAGGCTTGGGGCAGCCCCAGCATTTT. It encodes CASKRAGLGQPQHF.

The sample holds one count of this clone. CDR3 protein: CASSRKDREGEKLFF. In DNA, the CDR3 is TGCGCCAGCAGCCGGAAGGACAGGGAGGGCGAAAAACTGTTTTTT. V and J are TRBV5-1 and TRBJ1-4; 8 bases fit TRBD1. CDR1 SGHRS and CDR2 YFSETQ come from the germline V gene. This CDR3 has 15 amino acids. J was trimmed by 8 bases and V by 4 bases; bases with no gene match: 10. Supplemented by reference TRBV5-1 and TRBJ1-4, the full variable domain reads KAGVTQTPRYLIKTRGQQVTLSCSPISGHRSVSWYQQTPGQGLQFLFEYFSETQRNKGNFPGRFSGRQFSNSRSEMNVSTLELGDSALYLCASSRKDREGEKLFFGSGTQLSVL.